The next 32 T cell receptor beta chains were all read from a single sample in a study of shared clonotypes between healthy human individuals. Sequencing used immunoSEQ multiplex PCR; TCRdb keeps in-frame clones, though not all of them. The table shows fewer than 850,000 clones, with 55% to 75% occurring only once. Sample: memory CD4+ T cells sorted from blood. Subset reported: CD45RA-negative fraction. These receptors originate from a woman in her 30s in good health.

V usage is TRBV29-1 and J usage is TRBJ2-7; 10 nucleotides line up with TRBD2. With 2 bases clipped from V and 4 bases from J, the junction kept 5 bases outside the gene matches. The CDR3 has 14 residues. The germline V gene has CDR1 SQVTM and CDR2 ANQGSEA. The CDR3 sequence is CSVEFSSGRYEQYF. The CDR3 region has the DNA TGCAGCGTTGAATTCTCTAGCGGGAGATACGAGCAGTACTTC.

The gene calls are TRBV6-5 and TRBJ1-2; D is unclear. Germline lookup yields CDR1 MNHEY and CDR2 SVGAGI. V lost 0 bases and J lost 3, with 11 bases in between. The CDR3 extends over 15 amino acids. CDR3 amino acids: CASSYSTRTDYGYTF. CDR3 DNA: TGTGCCAGCAGTTACTCGACCCGGACGGACTATGGCTACACCTTC.

CDR3 sequence (DNA): TGTGCCTGGAGCGGCAGACCCGATGGTGAAGCTTTCTTT. Translated, it gives CAWSGRPDGEAFF. The V and J genes are TRBV30 and TRBJ1-1; D remains unclear. The germline CDR1 and CDR2 sequences are GTSNPN and SVGIG (reference sequence). V lost 3 bases and J lost 7, with 15 bases in between. The CDR3 has 13 residues.

The chain has TRBV10-2 and TRBJ2-7; 9 bases map to TRBD1. CDR3 length: 14 amino acids. CDR1 is WSHSY and CDR2 is SAAADI in the germline V gene. V was clipped by 5 bases and J by 3 bases; unmatched bases: 5. CDR3 sequence: CASSWGQGRYEQYF. CDR3 in DNA: TGCGCCAGCAGTTGGGGACAGGGACGCTACGAGCAGTACTTC.

This clone was counted at least ten times. This chain joins TRBV25-1 and TRBJ2-1; perhaps TRBD1 as D (6 bases). This CDR3 region has 15 residues. Germline CDR1 is MGHDK and CDR2 is SYGVNS. V lost 2 bases and J lost 4, with 12 bases in between. The CDR3 DNA reads TGTGCCAGCAGTGAAGGGCAGGGGAGATACAATGAGCAGTTCTTC. Amino acid sequence: CASSEGQGRYNEQFF.

The chain employs TRBV7-9 and TRBJ1-3, with 7 bases that match TRBD1. Germline CDR1 and CDR2: SEHNR and FQNEAQ (reference sequence). This CDR3 spans 14 amino acids. The CDR3 is CVTQGQTSGNTIYF. The CDR3 nucleotides are TGTGTCACCCAGGGACAGACCTCTGGAAACACCATATATTTT.

The J gene is TRBJ2-7, the V gene TRBV27, with D maybe TRBD1 (5 bases). This CDR3 contains 13 residues. V lost 6 bases and J lost 3, with 12 bases in between. Germline V gene lookup returns CDR1 MNHEY and CDR2 SMNVEV (reference sequence). CDR3 residues: CASRDTGLYEQYF. The CDR3, as DNA: TGTGCCAGCAGGGACACGGGTCTCTACGAGCAGTACTTC.

The chain employs TRBV7-7 and TRBJ2-3; TRBD2 matches 9 bases. J was trimmed by 3 bases and V by 5 bases; bases with no gene match: 6. This CDR3 contains 15 residues. CDR1 and CDR2 from the germline V gene are SSHAT and FNYEAQ (reference sequence). The CDR3 region is CASSAAGGGTDTQYF. The DNA for the CDR3 is TGTGCCAGCAGCGCAGCGGGAGGTGGGACAGATACGCAGTATTTT.

This CDR3 is CASSNTWTGVRAEAFF. The CDR3 nucleotides are TGTGCCAGCAGCAACACGTGGACAGGGGTGCGGGCTGAAGCTTTCTTT. The chain recombines TRBV14 with TRBJ1-1, with 9 bases matching TRBD1. CDR3 length equals 16 residues. The V gene's germline CDR1 is SGHDN and CDR2 FVKESK. V trimming: 5 bases; J trimming: 6 bases; junction bases outside the gene matches: 13. Drawing the rest from reference TRBV14 and TRBJ1-1, the complete variable domain is EAGVTQFPSHSVIEKGQTVTLRCDPISGHDNLYWYRRVMGKEIKFLLHFVKESKQDESGMPNNRFLAERTGGTYSTLKVQPAELEDSGVYFCASSNTWTGVRAEAFFGQGTRLTVV.

The chain has TRBV27 and TRBJ2-5; TRBD1 agrees at 7 bases. The CDR3 extends over 14 amino acids. Germline CDR1 is MNHEY and CDR2 is SMNVEV (reference sequence). The J segment lost 4 bases and the V segment lost 3 bases, leaving 5 bases of the junction unmatched. The CDR3 DNA reads TGTGCCAGCAGTTTGTGGTCAGGGGGAGAGACCCAGTACTTC. Amino acids: CASSLWSGGETQYF.

The V gene is TRBV7-2, the J gene TRBJ1-2; D might be TRBD1 (5 bases). This CDR3 has 16 residues. In germline, CDR1 is SGHTA, CDR2 FQGNSA. Trimming stripped 1 base from V and 3 bases from J, with 15 bases between. The CDR3 loop is CASSLGGFEKYYGYTF. The DNA of the CDR3 is TGTGCCAGCAGCTTAGGGGGGTTCGAGAAGTACTATGGCTACACCTTC.

This clone has more than one count but fewer than ten. V is TRBV21-1 and J is TRBJ2-7; the table's D call, TRBD1, has no DNA check behind it. TRBV21-1 corresponds to a pseudogene. The CDR3 totals 14 residues. This chain's CDR3 is CASSNSDRDYEQYF. The DNA for the CDR3 is TGTGCCAGCAGCAATTCTGACAGGGACTACGAGCAGTACTTC.

V is TRBV7-9 and J is TRBJ1-3; the match to TRBD1 covers 9 bases. Trimming removed 8 bases from V and 11 bases from J; junction bases left unmatched: 13. Looked up from germline, CDR1 is SEHNR and CDR2 is FQNEAQ (reference sequence). CDR3 length: 14 residues. The CDR3: CASGRDRDNSAIYF. Here the CDR3 DNA reads TGTGCCAGCGGCCGGGACAGGGATAACTCCGCCATATATTTT.

The chain employs TRBV5-1 and TRBJ2-1; D possibly uses TRBD1 or TRBD2 (5 bases each). CDR1 is SGHRS and CDR2 is YFSETQ in the germline V gene. CDR3 length equals 14 residues. The V end was cut by 4 bases, the J end by 4 bases, with 12 bases between. The DNA for the CDR3 is TGCGCCAGCAGCCCGGGGACGGAGTACAATGAGCAGTTCTTC. Amino acids: CASSPGTEYNEQFF.

This chain uses TRBV28 with TRBJ2-2; 11 bases match TRBD2. V shed 6 bases and J 3 bases; nucleotides not matched to a gene: 15. The CDR3 totals 19 residues. Germline V gene lookup returns CDR1 MDHEN and CDR2 SYDVKM. CDR3: CASRATGTSGSFDTGELFF. Here the CDR3 DNA reads TGTGCCAGCAGGGCCACCGGAACTAGCGGGAGTTTTGACACCGGGGAGCTGTTTTTT.

This chain joins TRBV28 and TRBJ2-7, with TRBD2 identical over 7 bases. This CDR3 is built from 15 residues. V lost 8 bases and J lost 4; bases outside the gene matches: 14. CDR1 is MDHEN and CDR2 is SYDVKM in the germline V gene. The CDR3 DNA sequence: TGTGCCAGCGCCGCCCCGGGAGGATTAGTATACGAGCAGTACTTC. This encodes CASAAPGGLVYEQYF.

The V call is TRBV7-9, the J call TRBJ2-7; possibly TRBD1 for D (6 bases). V shed 2 bases and J shed 6 bases, with 11 bases lying between them. CDR1 SEHNR and CDR2 FQNEAQ come from the germline V gene (reference sequence). The CDR3 has 13 amino acids. The DNA of the CDR3 is TGTGCCAGCAGCTTAACACAGGGTGTCGAGCAGTACTTC. Translation: CASSLTQGVEQYF. Full variable domain (missing parts from reference TRBV7-9 and TRBJ2-7): DTGVSQNPRHKITKRGQNVTFRCDPISEHNRLYWYRQTLGQGPEFLTYFQNEAQLEKSRLLSDRFSAERPKGSFSTLEIQRTEQGDSAMYLCASSLTQGVEQYFGPGTRLTVT.

This sequence joins TRBV14 and TRBJ1-1, with a tentative D call TRBD1 (5 bases). Germline assignment: CDR1 SGHDN and CDR2 FVKESK. The ends were cut back, 2 bases at V and 1 base at J, with 17 bases in the middle. The CDR3 contains 17 residues. CDR3 sequence (DNA): TGTGCCAGCAGCCAAAATATGTGGGGGATTGGGAACACTGAAGCTTTCTTT. Translating gives CASSQNMWGIGNTEAFF.

This chain connects TRBV4-1 to TRBJ2-1, with 9 bases matching TRBD1. V lost 4 bases and J lost 2; bases outside the gene matches: 3. Germline CDR1 MGHRA, CDR2 YSYEKL. This CDR3 contains 15 residues. The chain's CDR3 is CASSPGQGPYNEQFF. The CDR3 nucleotides read TGCGCCAGCAGCCCCGGACAGGGGCCCTACAATGAGCAGTTCTTC.

This rearrangement joins TRBV5-4 to TRBJ2-3, with 8 bases identical to TRBD2. Germline V gives CDR1 SGHNT, CDR2 YYREEE (reference sequence). V lost 0 bases and J lost 5; bases outside the gene matches: 8. CDR3 length equals 16 residues. CDR3 in amino acids: CASSLVTGGPGDTQYF. CDR3 bases: TGTGCCAGCAGCTTGGTCACGGGAGGGCCGGGAGATACGCAGTATTTT.

V is TRBV5-1 and J is TRBJ2-1, with TRBD1 matching 8 bases. Germline CDR1 reads SGHRS; CDR2 reads YFSETQ. This CDR3 comprises 13 residues. The J segment lost 5 bases and the V segment lost 5 bases, leaving 3 bases of the junction unmatched. CDR3 sequence reads: CASRDRVDNEQFF. As DNA, the CDR3 is TGCGCCAGCAGGGACAGGGTAGACAATGAGCAGTTCTTC.

This clone was picked up a small number of times. This chain uses TRBV5-1 with TRBJ2-7, with D possibly matching TRBD1 (6 bases). CDR3 length: 16 amino acids. Germline assignment: CDR1 SGHRS and CDR2 YFSETQ. Trimming removed 6 bases from V and 1 base from J, with 20 bases in between. The CDR3 DNA is TGCGCCAGCACTTGGGGGCCGGGACCACAATCCTACGAGCAGTACTTC. Translated, it gives CASTWGPGPQSYEQYF.

The V call is TRBV28, the J call TRBJ2-2; possible D gene TRBD2, 7 bases. V was shortened by 11 bases and J by 0 bases, with 16 bases between the two germline ends. Germline V lookup: CDR1 MDHEN, CDR2 SYDVKM. This CDR3 has 15 amino acids. The CDR3 region is CAGAGAAPNTGELFF. CDR3 DNA sequence: TGTGCCGGGGCGGGGGCGGCCCCGAACACCGGGGAGCTGTTTTTT.

The V and J genes are TRBV15 and TRBJ2-3, with TRBD1 identical over 7 bases. CDR1 is LNHNV and CDR2 is YYDKDF in the germline V gene (reference sequence). The CDR3 runs 12 residues. Trimming cost V 6 bases and J 8 bases; bases outside gene matches: 5. CDR3 DNA sequence: TGTGCCACCAGAACTGACAGGGCTACGCAGTATTTT. Encoded protein: CATRTDRATQYF.

The rearrangement links TRBV15 to TRBJ1-4, with 9 bases identical to TRBD1. This CDR3 has 16 residues. Per germline, CDR1 LNHNV and CDR2 YYDKDF (reference sequence). The ends lost 1 base at V and 5 bases at J; junction bases unmatched: 5. The CDR3 region is CATSRGEGQGNEKLFF. DNA for the CDR3: TGTGCCACCAGCAGAGGAGAGGGACAGGGCAATGAAAAACTGTTTTTT. The entire variable domain, with the rest obtained from reference TRBV15 and TRBJ1-4, is as follows: DAMVIQNPRYQVTQFGKPVTLSCSQTLNHNVMYWYQQKSSQAPKLLFHYYDKDFNNEADTPDNFQSRRPNTSFCFLDIRSPGLGDTAMYLCATSRGEGQGNEKLFFGSGTQLSVL.

CDR3 loop: CASSEEEHHTGELFF. The CDR3 DNA reads as TGTGCCAGCAGTGAAGAGGAGCATCACACCGGGGAGCTGTTTTTT. The genes are TRBV25-1 and TRBJ2-2; D not certain. Germline values: CDR1 MGHDK, CDR2 SYGVNS. The V end was cut by 2 bases, the J end by 3 bases, with 10 bases between. This CDR3 region has 15 residues.

This clone showed up just a few times. One base away lies a much larger clone, so this may be a sequencing read error. Other nucleotide sequences from this sample produce the same CDR3. CDR3 DNA: TGCGCCAGCAGCCAAGAGGAAAGCAATCAGCCCCAGCATTTT. This gives the protein CASSQEESNQPQHF. The chain links TRBV4-1 to TRBJ1-5; no clear D. Germline CDR1 MGHRA, CDR2 YSYEKL. The V end was cut by 0 bases, the J end by 1 base, with 4 bases between. CDR3 length: 14 residues.

This rearrangement joins TRBV5-4 to TRBJ2-7; D might be TRBD1 (5 bases). Germline V CDR1 and CDR2: SGHNT, YYREEE (reference sequence). The V end was cut by 4 bases, the J end by 3 bases, with 11 bases between. The CDR3 is 13 amino acids. The CDR3 reads CASSPERGYEQYF. The CDR3 DNA follows: TGTGCCAGCAGCCCCGAAAGGGGCTACGAGCAGTACTTC.

The genes are TRBV9 and TRBJ2-4, with 11 bases fitting TRBD2. CDR1 is SGDLS and CDR2 is YYNGEE in the germline V gene. This CDR3 region has 17 residues. The J segment lost 6 bases and the V segment lost 2 bases, leaving 10 bases of the junction unmatched. The CDR3: CASSVFSGRAEANIQYF. The CDR3 DNA follows: TGTGCCAGCAGCGTCTTTAGCGGGAGGGCCGAGGCAAACATTCAGTACTTC.

V and J are TRBV25-1 and TRBJ1-3; D may be TRBD1 (5 bases). Germline CDR1 reads MGHDK; CDR2 reads SYGVNS. The CDR3 spans 12 residues. The germline V and J ends were trimmed by 5 bases and 7 bases, with 9 bases remaining between them. The CDR3 DNA sequence: TGTGCCAGCAGTTCCCGACAGAACACCATATATTTT. Translated, it gives CASSSRQNTIYF.

The genes are TRBV27 and TRBJ1-1, with D uncertain. V dropped 6 bases and J dropped 8 bases, with 16 bases sitting between them. The germline gives CDR1 MNHEY, CDR2 SMNVEV (reference sequence). The length of the CDR3 is 13 residues. The CDR3, as DNA: TGTGCCAGCAGACGAACAGCATCCCCCGAAGCTTTCTTT. Amino acid sequence: CASRRTASPEAFF.

The chain recombines TRBV6-5 with TRBJ1-2; 7 bases match TRBD1. V shed 10 bases and J 4 bases; nucleotides not matched to a gene: 12. Germline lookup yields CDR1 MNHEY and CDR2 SVGAGI. The CDR3 extends over 14 amino acids. In DNA form, the CDR3 reads TGTGCCACCTATGACAGGGCTACTTTCTATGGCTACACCTTC. Its protein product is CATYDRATFYGYTF.